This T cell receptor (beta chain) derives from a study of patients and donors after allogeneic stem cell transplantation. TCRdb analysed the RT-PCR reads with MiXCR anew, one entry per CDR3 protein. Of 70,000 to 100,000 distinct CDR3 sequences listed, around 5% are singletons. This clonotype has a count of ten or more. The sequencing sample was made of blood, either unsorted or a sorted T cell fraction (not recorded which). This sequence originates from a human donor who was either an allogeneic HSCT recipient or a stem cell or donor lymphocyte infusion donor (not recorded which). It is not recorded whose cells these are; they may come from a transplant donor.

The CDR3, as DNA: TGTGCCAGCAGGCCTACAGGGTATGGCTACACCTTC. Encoded protein: CASRPTGYGYTF. The J gene is TRBJ1-2, the V gene TRBV12-3 or TRBV12-4; a weak D match, TRBD1 (6 bases). V lost 6 bases and J 5 bases, leaving 10 bases between the germline ends. The length of the CDR3 is 12 residues.